This TCR beta chain was obtained from a study of CD8+ T cells in alopecia areata. From germline, CDR1 is MNHEY and CDR2 SMNVEV (reference sequence). CDR3 length: 13 residues. Trimming removed 10 bases from V and 2 bases from J; junction bases left unmatched: 7. Peripheral blood, together with lesional scalp punch biopsies, was collected from alopecia areata patients. Sequencing used cDNA as its template, made by extracting RNA and reverse transcribing it. Profiling relied on immunoSEQ multiplex PCR, and the TCRdb table lists in-frame clones only, not all of them. The repertoire holds 10,000 to 15,000 clones, approximately 53% seen once, with 10% to 15% in the top ten.

This clonotype originated in a human donor with alopecia areata. The chain combines TRBV27 with TRBJ1-2; 7 bases fit TRBD1. The sample comprised skin. For the CDR3, the DNA is TGTGCCAACCCGACAGGGAGAAACTATGGCTACACCTTC. Encoded protein: CANPTGRNYGYTF.